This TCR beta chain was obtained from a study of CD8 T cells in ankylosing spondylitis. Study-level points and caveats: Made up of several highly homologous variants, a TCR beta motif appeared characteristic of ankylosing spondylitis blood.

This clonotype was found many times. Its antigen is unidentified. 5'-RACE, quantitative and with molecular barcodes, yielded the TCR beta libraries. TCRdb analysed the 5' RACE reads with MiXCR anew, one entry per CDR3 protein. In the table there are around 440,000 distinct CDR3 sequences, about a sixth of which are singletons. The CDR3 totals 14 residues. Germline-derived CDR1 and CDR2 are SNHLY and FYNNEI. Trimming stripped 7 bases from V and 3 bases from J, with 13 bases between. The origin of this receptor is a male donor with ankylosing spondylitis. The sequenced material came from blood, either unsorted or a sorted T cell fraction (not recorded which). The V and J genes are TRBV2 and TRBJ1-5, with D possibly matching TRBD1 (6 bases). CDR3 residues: CASTIGQTNQPQHF. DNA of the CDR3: TGTGCCAGCACCATTGGACAGACCAATCAGCCCCAGCATTTT. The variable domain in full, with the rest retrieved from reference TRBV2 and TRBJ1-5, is EPEVTQTPSHQVTQMGQEVILRCVPISNHLYFYWYRQILGQKVEFLVSFYNNEISEKSEIFDDQFSVERPDGSNFTLKIRSTKLEDSAMYFCASTIGQTNQPQHFGDGTRLSIL.